The text below deals with one T cell receptor beta chain. Antigen: not known. V lost 4 bases to trimming and J lost 5 bases, with 12 bases between them. The germline CDR1 and CDR2 sequences are SEHNR and FQNEAQ (reference sequence). The CDR3 length is 13 residues. The sample belongs to a study of OX40 agonist ivuxolimab in advanced cancers. Produced via immunoSEQ multiplex PCR; TCRdb's table is partial and in-frame only. Among 50,000 to 60,000 clones listed, 65% to 85% were seen once. General study findings and limits: Among the lowest levels of clonal expansion were found in partial responders at 0.1-3.0 mg/kg. Part of the nonresponder group also had normalized T-cell clonal expansion that was low. Averaging showed that CD8+ T cells had more expanded clones than CD4+ did.

The V and J genes are TRBV7-9 and TRBJ2-7; perhaps TRBD2 as D (5 bases). This TCR derives from an adult with an advanced solid tumor such as melanoma, head and neck, liver or kidney cancer. The source was CD4+ or CD8+ T cells sorted from blood, collected in a trial of the OX40 agonist ivuxolimab. The chain's CDR3 is CASSYTWGDEQYF. CDR3 nucleotide sequence: TGTGCCAGCAGCTACACGTGGGGAGACGAGCAGTACTTC. Filled out from reference TRBV7-9 and TRBJ2-7, the complete variable domain reads DTGVSQNPRHKITKRGQNVTFRCDPISEHNRLYWYRQTLGQGPEFLTYFQNEAQLEKSRLLSDRFSAERPKGSFSTLEIQRTEQGDSAMYLCASSYTWGDEQYFGPGTRLTVT.